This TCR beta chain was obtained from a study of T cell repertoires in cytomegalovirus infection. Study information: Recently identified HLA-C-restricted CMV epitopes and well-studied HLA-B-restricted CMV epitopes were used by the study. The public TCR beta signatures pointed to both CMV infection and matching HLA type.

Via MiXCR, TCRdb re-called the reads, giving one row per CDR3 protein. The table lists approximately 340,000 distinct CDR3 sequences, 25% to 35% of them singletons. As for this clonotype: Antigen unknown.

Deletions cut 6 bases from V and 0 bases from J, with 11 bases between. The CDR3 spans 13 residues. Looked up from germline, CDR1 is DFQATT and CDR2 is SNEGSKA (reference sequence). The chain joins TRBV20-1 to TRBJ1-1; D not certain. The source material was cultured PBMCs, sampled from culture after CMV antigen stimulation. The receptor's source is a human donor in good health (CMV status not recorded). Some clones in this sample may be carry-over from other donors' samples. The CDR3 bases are TGCAGTGCGGCCGCCAGAATGAACACTGAAGCTTTCTTT. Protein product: CSAAARMNTEAFF.